This TCR beta chain emerged from a study of blood T cells in healthy people across ages. Turning to this clonotype: What it binds is not known.

Together with a sample-barcoded 5' primer, a J-beta primer mix was included in a second PCR lasting roughly 6 to 12 cycles. TCRdb analysed the 5' RACE reads with MiXCR anew, one entry per CDR3 protein. Among 1.5 million to 2 million distinct CDR3 sequences listed, less than 50% were seen once. The study recruited healthy Caucasian donors from Russia who were aged roughly 6 to 95. The CDR3 has 13 amino acids. The germline gives CDR1 SNHLY, CDR2 FYNNEI. V was cut by 3 bases and J by 8 bases, with 13 bases left in between. Study conclusions and caveats: It was found that TCR beta diversity correlated strongly with the percentage of naive T cells.

The clonotype originates from a woman aged 40 to 50 in good health. The sample comprised blood. The genes are TRBV2 and TRBJ1-1; a possible D gene is TRBD1 (6 bases). This chain's CDR3 is CASSEGVGQEAFF. Here the CDR3 DNA reads TGTGCCAGCAGTGAGGGGGTTGGACAGGAAGCTTTCTTT.